The rows below give T cell receptor beta chains drawn from one sample of a study of T-cell memory formation after mild COVID-19. TCRdb re-called the 5' RACE reads through MiXCR, storing one row per CDR3 protein. The table records about 560,000 distinct CDR3 sequences, less than 25% of them present only once. Sequencing was performed on PBMCs or a T cell subset sorted from them (not recorded which). These receptors were obtained from an adult woman who had mild COVID-19 (a few samples of this study predate the infection). Cell type and time point are not known. The CDR3 runs from the conserved cysteine through the conserved F or W. The D gene is left open where the match is weak. Size tells how often a clone was seen (once, few, many) or the class of an expanded clone, and some rows leave it out.

abundance: few
j_gene: TRBJ2-1
len: 17
v_gene: TRBV7-9
d_gene: TRBD2
CDR3nt: TGTGCCAGCAGTTCGACTTTGCGTAGCGGGGTCTACAATGAGCAGTTCTTC
CDR3aa: CASSSTLRSGVYNEQFF

abundance: few
j_gene: TRBJ2-1
len: 14
v_gene: TRBV12-3/TRBV12-4
d_gene: TRBD2
CDR3nt: TGTGCCAGCAGTTTGAGCGGGAGGAGCGATGAGCAGTTCTTC
CDR3aa: CASSLSGRSDEQFF

abundance: .
j_gene: TRBJ2-1
len: 12
v_gene: TRBV7-9
d_gene: .
CDR3nt: TGTGCCAGCAGCTCTAGTAACGATGAGCAGTTCTTC
CDR3aa: CASSSSNDEQFF

abundance: few
j_gene: TRBJ2-1
len: 16
v_gene: TRBV29-1
d_gene: TRBD1
CDR3nt: TGCAGCGTCCCAAGACAGACAGGGGGCTCCTACAATGAGCAGTTCTTC
CDR3aa: CSVPRQTGGSYNEQFF

abundance: .
j_gene: TRBJ1-5
len: 15
v_gene: TRBV2
d_gene: .
CDR3nt: TGTGCCAGCACCTACACGGGCCTACCCAATCAGCCCCAGCATTTT
CDR3aa: CASTYTGLPNQPQHF

abundance: few
j_gene: TRBJ1-1
len: 14
v_gene: TRBV7-2
d_gene: .
CDR3nt: TGTGCCAGCAGCTTAGTCAGGGGAGTCACTGAAGCTTTCTTT
CDR3aa: CASSLVRGVTEAFF

abundance: .
j_gene: TRBJ2-1
len: 12
v_gene: TRBV29-1
d_gene: TRBD2
CDR3nt: TGCAGCGTTGAGGGGACTAGCAATGAGCAGTTCTTC
CDR3aa: CSVEGTSNEQFF

abundance: .
j_gene: TRBJ2-7
len: 12
v_gene: TRBV7-2
d_gene: .
CDR3nt: TGTGCCAGCATCCAGGGAGCCTACGAGCAGTACTTC
CDR3aa: CASIQGAYEQYF

abundance: few
j_gene: TRBJ1-1
len: 17
v_gene: TRBV7-9
d_gene: TRBD1
CDR3nt: TGTGCCAGCAGCTTAAAGATCAGGGGGACACCAAGGCCTGAAGCTTTCTTT
CDR3aa: CASSLKIRGTPRPEAFF

abundance: .
j_gene: TRBJ1-4
len: 13
v_gene: TRBV5-1
d_gene: .
CDR3nt: TGCGCCAGCAGCTTGCGTCCTGAGGAAAAACTGTTTTTT
CDR3aa: CASSLRPEEKLFF

abundance: few
j_gene: TRBJ2-7
len: 15
v_gene: TRBV7-9
d_gene: TRBD1
CDR3nt: TGTGCCAGCAGCTTAGCGGGGGACAGGGGTTACGAGCAGTACTTC
CDR3aa: CASSLAGDRGYEQYF

abundance: .
j_gene: TRBJ1-2
len: 13
v_gene: TRBV5-1
d_gene: .
CDR3nt: TGCGCCAGCAGCCTGGGTTACAACTATGGCTACACCTTC
CDR3aa: CASSLGYNYGYTF

abundance: few
j_gene: TRBJ2-5
len: 17
v_gene: TRBV3-1
d_gene: TRBD2
CDR3nt: TGTGCCAGCAGCCAGGTCGGACTAGCGGGGTACCAAGAGACCCAGTACTTC
CDR3aa: CASSQVGLAGYQETQYF

abundance: .
j_gene: TRBJ2-3
len: 14
v_gene: TRBV20-1
d_gene: .
CDR3nt: TGCAGTGCTACCCGGACAGCCTGGGCAGATACGCAGTATTTT
CDR3aa: CSATRTAWADTQYF

abundance: .
j_gene: TRBJ1-1
len: 15
v_gene: TRBV7-9
d_gene: TRBD1
CDR3nt: TGTGCCAGCAGCTCCGTTAGGGGGCAGGGGCCTGAAGCTTTCTTT
CDR3aa: CASSSVRGQGPEAFF

abundance: .
j_gene: TRBJ2-3
len: 18
v_gene: TRBV10-3
d_gene: TRBD2
CDR3nt: TGTGCCATCAGCGCCGCGTCGGCTAGCGGGAGGGCCCCAGATACGCAGTATTTT
CDR3aa: CAISAASASGRAPDTQYF